The rows below give T cell receptor beta chains drawn from one sample of a study of blood T cell repertoires in COVID-19. Sequencing used immunoSEQ multiplex PCR; TCRdb keeps in-frame clones, though not all of them. The table records some 67,000 clones, roughly nine tenths of them present only once. Sequences were obtained from peripheral blood. The receptors derive from a woman between 18 and 30 years old with acute or convalescent COVID-19. The CDR3 runs from the conserved cysteine through the conserved F or W.

J gene	V gene	CDR3 length	CDR3 protein
TRBJ2-7	TRBV7-2	18	CASSLYPRTSGRAPEQYF
TRBJ1-5	TRBV28	14	CASSLFGGVEPQHF
TRBJ2-7	TRBV6-5	15	CASRPGTSATYEQYF
TRBJ2-5	TRBV7-6	11	CASSSTETQYF
TRBJ1-3	TRBV7-9	16	CASSFAQASSGNTIYF
TRBJ2-7	TRBV28	13	CASGTGGLYEQYF
TRBJ1-2	TRBV10-3	15	CAISGFDSGDYGYTF
TRBJ1-3	TRBV7-2	15	CASSPSDRGGNTIYF
TRBJ1-1	TRBV7-2	13	CASSLRGQVAAFF
TRBJ1-1	TRBV2	16	CASSDEGTGENTEAFF
TRBJ1-1	TRBV11-2	17	CASSLIPDRVGGTEAFF
TRBJ2-7	TRBV7-8	15	CASSLPPGLVTEQYF
TRBJ1-2	TRBV4-1	14	CASSQVNSNYGYTF
TRBJ1-1	TRBV19	14	CASSISRANTEAFF
TRBJ1-5	TRBV6-2/TRBV6-3	18	CASSYLSLSGTGYQPQHF
TRBJ1-2	TRBV30	13	CAWSRQGREGYTF
TRBJ2-2	TRBV7-7	14	CASSLTGSTGELFF
TRBJ2-2	TRBV5-5	15	CASSFGPANTGELFF
TRBJ2-6	TRBV19	16	CASRGTGVPGANVLTF
TRBJ2-7	TRBV6-5	13	CASSRGTAYEQYF
TRBJ1-1	TRBV30	14	CAWSAPPGALGAFF
TRBJ2-1	TRBV27	15	CASSFTTGGINEQFF
TRBJ1-1	TRBV7-9	17	CASSLTGPRGWNTEAFF
TRBJ2-7	TRBV28	14	CASFKTLGAGEQYF
TRBJ2-5	TRBV4-2	15	CASSQDPAGRETQYF
TRBJ2-7	TRBV27	16	CASSSIFGQGGREQYF
TRBJ2-7	TRBV19	15	CASSPAGGLSYEQYF
TRBJ1-5	TRBV19	15	CASSMPGTGWQPQHF
TRBJ2-4	TRBV11-2	19	CASSTSGGTGVGAKNIQYF
TRBJ2-1	TRBV11-2	14	CASSLAGRYNEQFF
TRBJ2-1	TRBV24-1	13	CATSDFRGGEQFF
TRBJ2-2	TRBV25-1	13	CASGQPNTGELFF
TRBJ2-2	TRBV27	15	CASRERGPNTGELFF
TRBJ2-1	TRBV4-2	15	CASSVGLAGGSGLFF
TRBJ1-5	TRBV2	15	CASSKQRGSNQPQHF
TRBJ1-1	TRBV28	13	CASRTGWNTEAFF
TRBJ1-3	TRBV9	13	CASSAPTGNTIYF
TRBJ2-7	TRBV11-2	14	CASSGAGALYEQYF
TRBJ1-5	TRBV28	18	CASSLYHRDRSLNQPQHF
TRBJ2-7	TRBV7-2	16	CASSLVAAMPPYEQYF
TRBJ1-2	TRBV6-5	14	CASSMGARDYGYTF
TRBJ2-2	TRBV18	15	CASSPPGQNPGELFF
TRBJ2-7	TRBV9	14	CASSVGWVADEQYF
TRBJ1-1	TRBV5-1	13	CASSFDGVTEAFF
TRBJ1-6	TRBV7-2	14	CASSLQTSNSPLHF
TRBJ1-1	TRBV24-1	17	CATSVGGPLRMNTEAFF
TRBJ2-1	TRBV6-5	15	CASSSRTSGLNEQFF
TRBJ1-1	TRBV5-6	16	CASSNWGWSGNTEAFF
TRBJ2-7	TRBV29-1	13	CSVEEAGGYEQYF
TRBJ2-3	TRBV3-1/TRBV3-2	16	CASSQGYSGAPDTQYF
TRBJ1-2	TRBV5-4	14	CASSLTGDHEGYTF
TRBJ1-2	TRBV6-5	14	CASSTKTGEAPYTF
TRBJ2-7	TRBV3-1/TRBV3-2	16	CASSQAGGTAYYEQYF
TRBJ1-2	TRBV6-5	13	CASSRGTEYGYTF
TRBJ2-3	TRBV7-2	13	CASRTGGTDTQYF
TRBJ1-5	TRBV19	15	CASRESAGGNQPQHF
TRBJ2-3	TRBV11-2	13	CASSSPGTDTQYF
TRBJ2-3	TRBV5-4	16	CASSRTSGSKTDTQYF
TRBJ2-3	TRBV10-1	14	CASSDSWSTGAQYF
TRBJ2-2	TRBV6-2/TRBV6-3	17	CASSYSGGRARTGELFF